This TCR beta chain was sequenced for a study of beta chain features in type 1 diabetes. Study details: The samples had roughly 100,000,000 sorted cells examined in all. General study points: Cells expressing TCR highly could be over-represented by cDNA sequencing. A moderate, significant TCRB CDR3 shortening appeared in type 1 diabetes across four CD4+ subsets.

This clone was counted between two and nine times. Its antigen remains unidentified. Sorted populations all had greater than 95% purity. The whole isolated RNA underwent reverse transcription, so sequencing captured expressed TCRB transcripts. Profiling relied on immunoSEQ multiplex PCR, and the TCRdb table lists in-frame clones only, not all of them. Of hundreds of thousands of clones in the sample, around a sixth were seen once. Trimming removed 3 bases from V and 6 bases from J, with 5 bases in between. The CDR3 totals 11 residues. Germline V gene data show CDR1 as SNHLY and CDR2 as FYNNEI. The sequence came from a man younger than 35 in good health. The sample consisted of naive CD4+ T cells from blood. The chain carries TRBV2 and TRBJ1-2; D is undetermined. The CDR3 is CASSDSDGYTF. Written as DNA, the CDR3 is TGTGCCAGCAGTGACTCCGATGGCTACACCTTC.